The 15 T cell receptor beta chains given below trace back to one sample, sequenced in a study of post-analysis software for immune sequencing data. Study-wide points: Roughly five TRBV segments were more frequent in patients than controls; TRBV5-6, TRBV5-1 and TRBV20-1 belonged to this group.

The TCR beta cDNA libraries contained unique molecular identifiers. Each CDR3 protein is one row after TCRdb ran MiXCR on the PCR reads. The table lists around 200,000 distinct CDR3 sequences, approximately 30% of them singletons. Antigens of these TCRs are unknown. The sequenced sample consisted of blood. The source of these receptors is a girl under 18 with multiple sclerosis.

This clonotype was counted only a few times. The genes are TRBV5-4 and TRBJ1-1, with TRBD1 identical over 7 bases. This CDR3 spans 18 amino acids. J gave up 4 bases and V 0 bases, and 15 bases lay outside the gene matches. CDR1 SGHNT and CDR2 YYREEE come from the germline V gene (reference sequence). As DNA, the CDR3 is TGTGCCAGCAGCTTGGGGCTGGGGCCCCAGGGGGATACCACTGAAGCTTTCTTT. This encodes CASSLGLGPQGDTTEAFF.

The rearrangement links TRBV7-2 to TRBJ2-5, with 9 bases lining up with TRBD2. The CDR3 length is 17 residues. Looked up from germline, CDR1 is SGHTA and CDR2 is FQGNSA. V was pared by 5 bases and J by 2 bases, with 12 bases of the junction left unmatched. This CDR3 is CASSPRRAGGVQETQYF. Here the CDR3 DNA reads TGTGCCAGCAGCCCCAGGCGAGCGGGGGGTGTTCAAGAGACCCAGTACTTC.

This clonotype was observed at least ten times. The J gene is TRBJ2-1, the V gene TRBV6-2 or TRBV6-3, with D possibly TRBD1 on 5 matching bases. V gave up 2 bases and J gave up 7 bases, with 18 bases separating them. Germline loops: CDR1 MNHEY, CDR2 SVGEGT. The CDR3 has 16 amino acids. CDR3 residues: CASSYRWAPPGNEQFF. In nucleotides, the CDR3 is TGTGCCAGCAGTTACCGATGGGCCCCCCCAGGGAATGAGCAGTTCTTC.

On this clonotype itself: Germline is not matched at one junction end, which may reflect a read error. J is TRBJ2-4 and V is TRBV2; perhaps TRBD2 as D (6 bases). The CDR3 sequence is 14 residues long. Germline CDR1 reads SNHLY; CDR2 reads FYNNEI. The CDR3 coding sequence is TGTGCCAGCGGGGACGGGAGAGCCAAAAACATTCAGGACTTC. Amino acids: CASGDGRAKNIQDF.

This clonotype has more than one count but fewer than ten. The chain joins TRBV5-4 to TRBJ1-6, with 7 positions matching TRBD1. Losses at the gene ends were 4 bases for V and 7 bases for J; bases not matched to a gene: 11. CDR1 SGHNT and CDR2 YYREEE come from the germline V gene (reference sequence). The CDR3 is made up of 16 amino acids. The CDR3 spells CASSSRQGRTNSPLHF. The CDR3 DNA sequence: TGTGCCAGCAGCAGTCGACAGGGACGGACGAATTCACCCCTCCACTTT.

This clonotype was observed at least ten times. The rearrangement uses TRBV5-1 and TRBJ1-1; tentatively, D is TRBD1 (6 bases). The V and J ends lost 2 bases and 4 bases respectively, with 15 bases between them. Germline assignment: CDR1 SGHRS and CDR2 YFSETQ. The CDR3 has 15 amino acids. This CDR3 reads CASSLQGREGTEAFF. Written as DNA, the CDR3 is TGCGCCAGCAGCTTACAGGGAAGAGAAGGCACTGAAGCTTTCTTT.

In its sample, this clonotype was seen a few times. The CDR3 here is CASSLPTGGGEQFF. The CDR3 DNA reads as TGTGCCAGCAGCCTACCGACAGGAGGGGGTGAGCAGTTCTTC. The chain employs TRBV13 and TRBJ2-1; D possibly uses TRBD1 or TRBD2 (6 bases each). Germline V gene lookup returns CDR1 PRHDT and CDR2 FYEKMQ (reference sequence). This CDR3 region has 14 residues. V gave up 5 bases and J gave up 9 bases, with 17 bases separating them. The whole variable domain, remainder taken from reference TRBV13 and TRBJ2-1, is AAGVIQSPRHLIKEKRETATLKCYPIPRHDTVYWYQQGPGQDPQFLISFYEKMQSDKGSIPDRFSAQQFSDYHSELNMSSLELGDSALYFCASSLPTGGGEQFFGPGTRLTVL.

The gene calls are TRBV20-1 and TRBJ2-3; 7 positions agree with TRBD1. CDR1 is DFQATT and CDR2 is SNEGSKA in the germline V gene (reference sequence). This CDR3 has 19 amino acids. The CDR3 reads CSRQPRFDRVIPHTDTQYF. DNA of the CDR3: TGCAGCCGCCAACCACGATTCGACAGGGTCATCCCGCACACAGATACGCAGTATTTT.

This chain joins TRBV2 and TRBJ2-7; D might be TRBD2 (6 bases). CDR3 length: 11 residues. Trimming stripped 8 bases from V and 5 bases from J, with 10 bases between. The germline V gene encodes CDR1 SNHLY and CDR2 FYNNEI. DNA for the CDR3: TGTGCCAGCGCGACTAGGAACGAGCAGTACTTC. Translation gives CASATRNEQYF.

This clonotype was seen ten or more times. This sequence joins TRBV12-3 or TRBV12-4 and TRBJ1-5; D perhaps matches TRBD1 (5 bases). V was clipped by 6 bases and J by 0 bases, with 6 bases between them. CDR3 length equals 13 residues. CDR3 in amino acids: CASRGVSNQPQHF. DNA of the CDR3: TGTGCCAGCAGAGGGGTTAGCAATCAGCCCCAGCATTTT.

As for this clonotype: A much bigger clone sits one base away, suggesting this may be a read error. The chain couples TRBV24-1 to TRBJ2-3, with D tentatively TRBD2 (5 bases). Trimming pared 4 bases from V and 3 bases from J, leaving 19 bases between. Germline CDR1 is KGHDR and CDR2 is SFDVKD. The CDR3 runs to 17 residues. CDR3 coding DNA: TGTGCCACCAGTGACCTTACTAGTTCCCCGAGGACAGATACGCAGTATTTT. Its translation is CATSDLTSSPRTDTQYF.

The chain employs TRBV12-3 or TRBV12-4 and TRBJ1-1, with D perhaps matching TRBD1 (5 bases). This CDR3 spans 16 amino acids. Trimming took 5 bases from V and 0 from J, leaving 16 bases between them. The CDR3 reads CASSQFLRVVNTEAFF. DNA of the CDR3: TGTGCCAGCAGTCAGTTCCTCAGGGTCGTGAACACTGAAGCTTTCTTT.

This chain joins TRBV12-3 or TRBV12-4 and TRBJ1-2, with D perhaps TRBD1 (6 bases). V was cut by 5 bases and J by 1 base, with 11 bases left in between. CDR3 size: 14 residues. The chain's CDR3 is CASSLQGVNYGYTF. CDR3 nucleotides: TGTGCCAGCAGTCTACAGGGAGTTAACTATGGCTACACCTTC.

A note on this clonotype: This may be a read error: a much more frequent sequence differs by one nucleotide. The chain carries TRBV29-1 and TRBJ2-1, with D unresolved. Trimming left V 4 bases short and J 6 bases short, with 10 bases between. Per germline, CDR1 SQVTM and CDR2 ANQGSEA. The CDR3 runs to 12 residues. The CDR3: CSVGAHSNEQFF. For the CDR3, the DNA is TGCAGCGTTGGGGCCCATTCCAATGAGCAGTTCTTC.

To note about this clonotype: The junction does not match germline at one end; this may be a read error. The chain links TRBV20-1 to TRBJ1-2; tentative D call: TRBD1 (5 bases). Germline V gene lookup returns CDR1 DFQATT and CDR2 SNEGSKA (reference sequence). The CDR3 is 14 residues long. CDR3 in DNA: TGCAGTGCTAGAGACCGGGGGTTGGGAAACGGCTCCACCTTC. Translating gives CSARDRGLGNGSTF.